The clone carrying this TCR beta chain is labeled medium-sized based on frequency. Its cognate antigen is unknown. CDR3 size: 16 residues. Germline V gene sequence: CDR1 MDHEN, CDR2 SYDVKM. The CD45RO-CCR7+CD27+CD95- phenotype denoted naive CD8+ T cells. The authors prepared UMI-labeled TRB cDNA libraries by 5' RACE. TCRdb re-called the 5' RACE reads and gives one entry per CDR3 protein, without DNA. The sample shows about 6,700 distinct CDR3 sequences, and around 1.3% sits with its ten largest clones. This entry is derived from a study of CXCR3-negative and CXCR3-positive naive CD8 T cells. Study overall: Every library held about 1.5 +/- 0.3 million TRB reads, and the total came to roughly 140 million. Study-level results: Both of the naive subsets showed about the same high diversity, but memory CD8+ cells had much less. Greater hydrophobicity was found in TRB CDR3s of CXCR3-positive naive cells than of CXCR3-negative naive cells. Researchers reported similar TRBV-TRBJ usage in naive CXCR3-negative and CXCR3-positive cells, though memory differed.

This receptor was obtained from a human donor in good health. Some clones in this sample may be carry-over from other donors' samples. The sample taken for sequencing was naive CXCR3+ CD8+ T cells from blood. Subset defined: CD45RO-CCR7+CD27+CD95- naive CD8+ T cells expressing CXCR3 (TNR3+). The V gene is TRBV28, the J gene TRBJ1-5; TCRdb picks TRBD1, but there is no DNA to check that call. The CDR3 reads CASSTYRGPVNQPQHF. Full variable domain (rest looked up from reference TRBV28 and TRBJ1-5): DVKVTQSSRYLVKRTGEKVFLECVQDMDHENMFWYRQDPGLGLRLIYFSYDVKMKEKGDIPEGYSVSREKKERFSLILESASTNQTSMYLCASSTYRGPVNQPQHFGDGTRLSIL.